The 28 T cell receptor beta chains below come from one sample, sequenced in a study of cytomegalovirus exposure and HLA in healthy donors. Amplification used 60 Vbeta primers and 13 Jbeta primers. The assay was immunoSEQ multiplex PCR, and TCRdb's table has in-frame clones only and misses some. The repertoire has 150,000 or so clones, approximately 80% of them found once; the top ten carry about 1.4%. Sequenced sample: PBMCs. Receptors originate from a man aged 25-40 years in good health and CMV-seropositive.

The sample holds a few counts of this clone. The rearrangement links TRBV18 to TRBJ1-1, with D possibly being TRBD1 (6 bases). Deletions cut 5 bases from V and 1 base from J, with 11 bases between. Germline V lookup: CDR1 KGHSH, CDR2 LQKENI. This CDR3 is 14 amino acids long. CDR3 loop: CASSGDTPNTEAFF. In DNA form, the CDR3 reads TGTGCCAGCTCAGGGGACACTCCGAACACTGAAGCTTTCTTT. Drawing the rest from reference TRBV18 and TRBJ1-1, the complete variable domain is NAGVMQNPRHLVRRRGQEARLRCSPMKGHSHVYWYRQLPEEGLKFMVYLQKENIIDESGMPKERFSAEFPKEGPSILRIQQVVRGDSAAYFCASSGDTPNTEAFFGQGTRLTVV.

The chain uses TRBV19 and TRBJ1-1; a weak D match, TRBD1 (6 bases). V dropped 2 bases and J dropped 6 bases, with 13 bases sitting between them. CDR1 and CDR2 (germline): LNHDA, SQIVND (reference sequence). This CDR3 region has 14 residues. CDR3 nucleotide sequence: TGTGCCAGTAGTATACAGGGGCGGAGGTCTGAAGCTTTCTTT. Translation: CASSIQGRRSEAFF.

The rearrangement uses TRBV18 and TRBJ2-6; 10 positions agree with TRBD1. CDR1 is KGHSH, CDR2 LQKENI, per germline. The CDR3 length is 17 residues. Trimming took 6 bases from V and 1 from J; bases not matched to a gene: 6. The CDR3 DNA is TGTGCCAGCTCCTCCGGGACAGGGGTATCTGGGGCCAACGTCCTGACTTTC. Translated, it gives CASSSGTGVSGANVLTF.

V and J are TRBV11-3 and TRBJ2-1, with D possibly matching TRBD2 (6 bases). From germline, CDR1 is SGHNT and CDR2 YENEEA. The CDR3 runs 13 residues. Trimming pared 4 bases from V and 7 bases from J, leaving 11 bases between. The CDR3 nucleotides read TGTGCCAGCAGCTACGGGAGTGTTAATGAGCAGTTCTTC. Translated, it gives CASSYGSVNEQFF. The complete variable domain, with remaining parts taken from reference TRBV11-3 and TRBJ2-1, reads EAGVVQSPRYKIIEKKQPVAFWCNPISGHNTLYWYLQNLGQGPELLIRYENEEAVDDSQLPKDRFSAERLKGVDSTLKIQPAELGDSAVYLCASSYGSVNEQFFGPGTRLTVL.

V gene TRBV6-5 combines with J gene TRBJ2-7, with 8 bases that match TRBD1. CDR1 and CDR2 from the germline V gene are MNHEY and SVGAGI. Germline trimming cut 0 bases from V and 3 bases from J; bases unmatched to any gene: 7. The CDR3 contains 16 residues. In DNA form, the CDR3 reads TGTGCCAGCAGTTACTCTACCGGGACAGGAGTCTACGAGCAGTACTTC. It encodes CASSYSTGTGVYEQYF.

The rearrangement uses TRBV9 and TRBJ1-3, with D possibly TRBD1 on 6 matching bases. The CDR3 is made up of 14 amino acids. Germline V gene lookup returns CDR1 SGDLS and CDR2 YYNGEE. Trimming cost V 4 bases and J 4 bases, with 12 bases left between them. The DNA for the CDR3 is TGTGCCAGCAGCTCTTTAGGGGGAGGAAACACCATATATTTT. Amino acids: CASSSLGGGNTIYF.

The chain uses TRBV11-3 and TRBJ2-5; D unresolved. CDR1 and CDR2 from the germline V gene are SGHNT and YENEEA. The CDR3 extends over 16 amino acids. Deletions cut 1 base from V and 7 bases from J, with 19 bases between. The DNA of the CDR3 is TGTGCCAGCAGCTTAGCCGTGGTGGCCCTAGGTGGGACCCAGTACTTC. It codes for CASSLAVVALGGTQYF.

The chain has TRBV28 and TRBJ2-3; 7 nucleotides agree with TRBD2. Germline V CDR1 and CDR2: MDHEN, SYDVKM. V gave up 4 bases and J gave up 0 bases; unmatched junction bases: 10. There are 17 residues in the CDR3. The CDR3 sequence is CASSSPGTKPSTDTQYF. The CDR3 DNA reads as TGTGCCAGCAGTTCCCCCGGGACTAAACCTAGCACAGATACGCAGTATTTT.

The J gene is TRBJ1-2, the V gene TRBV7-9; 10 bases agree with TRBD1. The CDR3 spans 18 residues. CDR1 and CDR2 from the germline V gene are SEHNR and FQNEAQ (reference sequence). After removal of 4 bases from V and 0 bases from J, the junction contained 11 bases not matched to a gene. The CDR3 DNA follows: TGTGCCAGCAGCTCCTGGGTGGGGGACAGGGGATCTAACTATGGCTACACCTTC. Protein: CASSSWVGDRGSNYGYTF. The full variable domain, completed using reference TRBV7-9 and TRBJ1-2, is DTGVSQNPRHKITKRGQNVTFRCDPISEHNRLYWYRQTLGQGPEFLTYFQNEAQLEKSRLLSDRFSAERPKGSFSTLEIQRTEQGDSAMYLCASSSWVGDRGSNYGYTFGSGTRLTVV.

This chain connects TRBV19 to TRBJ1-5; D is unclear. Looked up from germline, CDR1 is LNHDA and CDR2 is SQIVND (reference sequence). The CDR3 contains 11 residues. V lost 9 bases to trimming and J lost 1 base, with 4 bases between them. CDR3 region: CASGSNQPQHF. CDR3 coding DNA: TGTGCCAGCGGGAGCAATCAGCCCCAGCATTTT.

The chain joins TRBV2 to TRBJ1-4; D ambiguous. Germline V CDR1 and CDR2: SNHLY, FYNNEI. There are 16 residues in the CDR3. Deletions cut 2 bases from V and 0 bases from J, with 10 bases between. The CDR3 here is CASSETGLTTNEKLFF. DNA for the CDR3: TGTGCCAGCAGTGAAACCGGACTCACAACTAATGAAAAACTGTTTTTT.

In this sample, this clone turned up a few times. The V gene is TRBV28, the J gene TRBJ1-3; 8 nucleotides match TRBD1. The CDR3 has 14 residues. V shed 4 bases and J 6 bases; nucleotides not matched to a gene: 5. The germline CDR1 and CDR2 sequences are MDHEN and SYDVKM. CDR3 DNA sequence: TGTGCCAGCAGTTGGGGGACAGGAGCAAACACCATATATTTT. The encoded protein is CASSWGTGANTIYF.

The rearrangement uses TRBV14 and TRBJ1-5; D may be TRBD1 (5 bases). The CDR3 contains 16 residues. Germline V gene sequence: CDR1 SGHDN, CDR2 FVKESK. Trimming removed 3 bases at V and 0 bases at J, with 12 bases between. The CDR3, as DNA: TGTGCCAGCAGCCACAGGCAGGGATATAGCAATCAGCCCCAGCATTTT. It translates to CASSHRQGYSNQPQHF.

The chain is built from TRBV27 and TRBJ2-7; 10 bases match TRBD1. J gave up 6 bases and V 4 bases, and 15 bases lay outside the gene matches. The CDR3 is made up of 17 amino acids. The germline V gene encodes CDR1 MNHEY and CDR2 SMNVEV (reference sequence). CDR3 nucleotide sequence: TGTGCCAGCAGTTCGGACTGGGAGGGACAGGGGCGGTCCGAGCAGTACTTC. It specifies CASSSDWEGQGRSEQYF.

This sequence joins TRBV28 and TRBJ2-5; 8 bases match TRBD1. J lost 0 bases, V lost 5 bases, and 8 bases had no gene match. This CDR3 region has 16 residues. From germline, CDR1 is MDHEN and CDR2 SYDVKM. The CDR3 DNA sequence: TGTGCCAGCAGTAGCATGACAGGGGAGAACCAAGAGACCCAGTACTTC. Its translation is CASSSMTGENQETQYF.

The genes are TRBV5-5 and TRBJ1-2; D remains ambiguous. This CDR3 contains 16 residues. V lost 0 bases and J lost 7, with 19 bases in between. Germline assignment: CDR1 SGHKS and CDR2 YYEKEE (reference sequence). CDR3 sequence reads: CASSLDGEVGLPGYTF. CDR3 DNA sequence: TGTGCCAGCAGCTTGGACGGTGAGGTAGGCCTTCCTGGCTACACCTTC.

The V gene is TRBV28, the J gene TRBJ2-1; D call uncertain. The germline CDR1 and CDR2 sequences are MDHEN and SYDVKM. V dropped 6 bases and J dropped 7 bases, with 16 bases sitting between them. The CDR3 has 14 amino acids. DNA of the CDR3: TGTGCCAGCAGCCCCCCTCAGACTCTTAATGAGCAGTTCTTC. Protein sequence: CASSPPQTLNEQFF.

The chain joins TRBV5-4 to TRBJ2-5; 14 bases agree with TRBD2. V dropped 0 bases and J dropped 0; count of bases not matched to a gene: 4. The germline V gene has CDR1 SGHNT and CDR2 YYREEE (reference sequence). This CDR3 has 18 residues. The CDR3, as DNA: TGTGCCAGCAGCTTGGGGACTAGCGGGGGGACGTACCAAGAGACCCAGTACTTC. Its protein product is CASSLGTSGGTYQETQYF.

The genes are TRBV28 and TRBJ1-4; TRBD1 matches 7 bases. The CDR3 runs to 14 residues. After removal of 6 bases from V and 7 bases from J, the junction contained 8 bases not matched to a gene. The germline CDR1 and CDR2 sequences are MDHEN and SYDVKM. The CDR3 DNA sequence: TGTGCCAGCAGACCACAGGGGTGGGGTGAAAAACTGTTTTTT. It yields the protein CASRPQGWGEKLFF.

In its sample, this clone was seen once. The chain combines TRBV6-5 with TRBJ2-7, with 10 positions matching TRBD2. The length of the CDR3 is 15 residues. CDR1 MNHEY and CDR2 SVGAGI come from the germline V gene. Germline trimming cut 4 bases from V and 2 bases from J; bases unmatched to any gene: 5. This CDR3 reads CASSLGLAATYEQYF. The DNA for the CDR3 is TGTGCCAGCAGTTTAGGACTAGCGGCGACCTACGAGCAGTACTTC.

The chain joins TRBV27 to TRBJ2-7, with 7 bases identical to TRBD2. V was clipped by 4 bases and J by 5 bases; unmatched bases: 11. The germline CDR1 and CDR2 sequences are MNHEY and SMNVEV (reference sequence). This CDR3 has 15 amino acids. Here the CDR3 reads CASSSGLEGVHEQYF. CDR3 DNA sequence: TGTGCCAGCAGTTCCGGACTAGAAGGCGTCCACGAGCAGTACTTC.

The genes are TRBV11-2 and TRBJ1-1; D gene ambiguous. The length of the CDR3 is 15 residues. V lost 2 bases and J 0 bases, leaving 10 bases between the germline ends. In germline, CDR1 is SGHAT, CDR2 FQNNGV. The CDR3: CASSLNEGLNTEAFF. The CDR3 DNA reads as TGTGCCAGCAGCTTAAATGAGGGTCTGAACACTGAAGCTTTCTTT. Filled out from reference TRBV11-2 and TRBJ1-1, the complete variable domain reads EAGVAQSPRYKIIEKRQSVAFWCNPISGHATLYWYQQILGQGPKLLIQFQNNGVVDDSQLPKDRFSAERLKGVDSTLKIQPAKLEDSAVYLCASSLNEGLNTEAFFGQGTRLTVV.

This clone was recorded only once. This sequence joins TRBV23-1 and TRBJ1-5, with D possibly matching TRBD1 (5 bases). TRBV23-1 belongs to the ORF category, with a function that is uncertain. The length of the CDR3 is 15 residues. V was shortened by 8 bases and J by 1 base, with 15 bases between the two germline ends. The CDR3 sequence: CASPPIGGSNQPQHF. In nucleotides, the CDR3 is TGCGCCAGCCCCCCGATCGGGGGAAGCAATCAGCCCCAGCATTTT.

Details on this clone: The germline gene is not matched at one end of the junction; a read error may be the cause. This chain links TRBV6-6 with TRBJ2-1; 10 nucleotides match TRBD1. This CDR3 has 14 amino acids. Germline CDR1 MNHNY, CDR2 SVGAGI (reference sequence). The CDR3 coding sequence is TGTGCCAGCAGTATTCCTACCGGGACAGGGGTTTCAATCTTC. This sequence encodes CASSIPTGTGVSIF.

The chain links TRBV7-9 to TRBJ2-3; D gene unclear. Germline CDR1 and CDR2: SEHNR and FQNEAQ (reference sequence). The length of the CDR3 is 11 residues. Trimming took off 3 bases at V and 6 bases at J, with 4 bases between the two ends. CDR3 in DNA: TGTGCCAGCAGCTTCGCGGATACGCAGTATTTT. Residues: CASSFADTQYF.

This clone was counted between two and nine times. V and J are TRBV18 and TRBJ2-5; D not certain. The length of the CDR3 is 14 residues. In germline, CDR1 is KGHSH, CDR2 LQKENI. Between the trimmed V and J ends, which lost 3 bases and 4 bases, there was a span of 12 bases. Here the CDR3 reads CASSPSRGGETQYF. The CDR3 bases are TGTGCCAGCTCACCCTCTCGAGGTGGAGAGACCCAGTACTTC.

The V and J genes are TRBV7-2 and TRBJ2-6; no definite D call. The V gene lost 5 bases and the J gene lost 9 bases, with 11 bases spanning the gap. There are 13 residues in the CDR3. Per the germline V gene, CDR1 is SGHTA and CDR2 is FQGNSA. The CDR3 sequence is CASSTGTGNVLTF. In nucleotides, the CDR3 is TGTGCCAGCAGCACTGGCACGGGCAACGTCCTGACTTTC.

The chain joins TRBV19 to TRBJ2-2, with 7 bases aligning to TRBD1. The germline V gene encodes CDR1 LNHDA and CDR2 SQIVND (reference sequence). This CDR3 spans 15 amino acids. The V and J ends lost 7 bases and 1 base, in that order; junction bases with no gene match: 6. The CDR3 DNA sequence: TGTGCCAGTAATCCGGGACAGATGAACACCGGGGAGCTGTTTTTT. Translating gives CASNPGQMNTGELFF.